This T cell receptor (beta chain) was observed in a study of blood T cell repertoires in COVID-19. CDR3 size: 15 residues. The J segment lost 5 bases and the V segment lost 3 bases, leaving 4 bases of the junction unmatched. CDR1 and CDR2 from the germline V gene are SGHDT and YYEEEE. Original analysis: Estimated nucleated cell counts came from reference gene primer amplification. Produced via immunoSEQ multiplex PCR; TCRdb's table is partial and in-frame only. That table is the source of V, J and clone size, and D and trimming were worked out from the DNA. Among hundreds of thousands of clones listed, roughly 85% were seen once.

The gene calls are TRBV5-6 and TRBJ1-6, with 8 bases fitting TRBD1. Material for sequencing was peripheral blood. This TCR came from a woman aged 25 to 39 with active or convalescent COVID-19. This chain's CDR3 is CASSWMDRDNSPLHF. CDR3 nucleotide sequence: TGTGCCAGCAGCTGGATGGACAGGGATAATTCACCCCTCCACTTT.